This record covers a single T cell receptor beta chain. Per the study methods: Reference gene primers were amplified, and this amplification served to estimate nucleated cell counts. The repertoire was sequenced with immunoSEQ multiplex PCR; TCRdb's copy has only in-frame clones and lacks some. V and J calls and clone size are as listed in that table; D and trimming were resolved from the DNA. The sample carries 120,000 or so clones, about four fifths recorded once. Germline lookup yields CDR1 SGHRS and CDR2 YFSETQ. Trimming cost V 5 bases and J 2 bases; bases outside gene matches: 3. This CDR3 is 13 amino acids long. The sample originates from a study of blood T cell repertoires in COVID-19. Study details: Samples representing acute and convalescent COVID-19 were sourced from the United States, Italy and Spain. The analysed material was cDNA or gDNA that came from T cells, B-cell-depleted T cells, or PBMCs.

The source of this sequence is a man between 60 and 70 years old with acute or convalescent COVID-19. The chain links TRBV5-1 to TRBJ1-2, with 7 bases matching TRBD1. Sequenced: peripheral blood. In nucleotides, the CDR3 is TGCGCCAGCAGAGAGACAGGGAACTATGGCTACACCTTC. This gives the protein CASRETGNYGYTF.